The following is a T cell receptor beta chain sequence with its context. Its antigen is unidentified. Looked up from germline, CDR1 is SGHNT and CDR2 is YYREEE (reference sequence). J lost 1 base, V lost 0 bases, and 7 bases had no gene match. This CDR3 is built from 18 residues. These data are taken from a study of T cell responses to AZD1222 COVID-19 vaccine. General study results and limits: Only five to seven AZD1222 recipients were seropositive at baseline.

Profiled with immunoSEQ multiplex PCR; TCRdb holds only in-frame clones, not every one. The sample lists some 170,000 clones; approximately 95% were seen once. This receptor was obtained from an adult who received the MenACWY meningococcal vaccine as a control. Specimen: peripheral blood, collected 28 days after the second dose of the MenACWY control vaccine. V gene TRBV5-4 combines with J gene TRBJ1-4, with 9 bases aligning to TRBD1. The CDR3 sequence: CASSLAQGASRTNEKLFF. The CDR3 bases are TGTGCCAGCAGCTTGGCACAGGGGGCGTCTCGAACTAATGAAAAACTGTTTTTT.